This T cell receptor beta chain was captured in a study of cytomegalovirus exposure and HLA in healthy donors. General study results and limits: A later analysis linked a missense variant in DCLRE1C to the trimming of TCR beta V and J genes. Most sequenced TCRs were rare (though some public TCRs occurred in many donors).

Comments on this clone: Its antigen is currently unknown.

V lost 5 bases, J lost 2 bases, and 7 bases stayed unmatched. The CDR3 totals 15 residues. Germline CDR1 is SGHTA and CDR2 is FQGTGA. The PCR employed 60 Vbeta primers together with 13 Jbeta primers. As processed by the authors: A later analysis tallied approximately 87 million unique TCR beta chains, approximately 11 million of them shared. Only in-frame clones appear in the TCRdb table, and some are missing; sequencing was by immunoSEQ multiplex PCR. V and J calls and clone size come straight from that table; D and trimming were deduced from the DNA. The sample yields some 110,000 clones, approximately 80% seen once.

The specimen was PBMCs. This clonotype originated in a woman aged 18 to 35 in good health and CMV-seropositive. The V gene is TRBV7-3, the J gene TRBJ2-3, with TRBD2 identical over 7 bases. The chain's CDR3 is CASSRSGEATDTQYF. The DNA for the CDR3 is TGTGCCAGCAGCCGGAGCGGGGAGGCCACAGATACGCAGTATTTT.